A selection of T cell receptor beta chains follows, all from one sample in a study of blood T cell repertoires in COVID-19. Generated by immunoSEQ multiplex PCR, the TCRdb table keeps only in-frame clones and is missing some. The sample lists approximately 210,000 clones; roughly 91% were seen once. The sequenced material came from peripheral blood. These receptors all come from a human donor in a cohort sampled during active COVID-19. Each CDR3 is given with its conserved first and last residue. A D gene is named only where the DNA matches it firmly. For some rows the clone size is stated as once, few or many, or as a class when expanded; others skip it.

CDR3 protein: CASRWRVVTDTQYF
CDR3 DNA: TGTGCCAGCAGGTGGAGGGTCGTCACAGATACGCAGTATTTT
clone size: NA
V gene: TRBV27
J gene: TRBJ2-3
D gene: NA

CDR3 protein: CASSPDRGLEEQYF
CDR3 DNA: TGTGCCAGCAGCCCGGACAGGGGGCTAGAAGAGCAGTACTTC
clone size: NA
V gene: TRBV7-2
J gene: TRBJ2-7
D gene: TRBD1

CDR3 protein: CASGWSRNEAFF
CDR3 DNA: TGTGCAAGCGGGTGGAGCCGTAATGAAGCTTTCTTT
clone size: NA
V gene: TRBV7-9
J gene: TRBJ1-1
D gene: NA

CDR3 protein: CASSYTNRDDTEAFF
CDR3 DNA: TGTGCCAGCAGTTACACAAACAGGGATGACACTGAAGCTTTCTTT
clone size: once
V gene: TRBV6-5
J gene: TRBJ1-1
D gene: NA

CDR3 protein: CASSPWEHSRPGELFF
CDR3 DNA: TGTGCCAGCAGCCCCTGGGAGCACTCGCGTCCCGGGGAGCTGTTTTTT
clone size: NA
V gene: TRBV11-2
J gene: TRBJ2-2
D gene: NA

CDR3 protein: CASSQEGGRGYTEAFF
CDR3 DNA: TGCGCCAGCAGCCAAGAAGGGGGTAGAGGGTACACTGAAGCTTTCTTT
clone size: NA
V gene: TRBV4-1
J gene: TRBJ1-1
D gene: NA

CDR3 protein: CASSFQMTDYEQYF
CDR3 DNA: TGTGCCAGCAGCTTTCAAATGACAGACTACGAGCAGTACTTC
clone size: NA
V gene: TRBV7-2
J gene: TRBJ2-7
D gene: NA

CDR3 protein: CASSYPPGRVHGYTF
CDR3 DNA: TGTGCCAGCAGTTACCCGCCGGGCAGGGTCCATGGCTACACCTTC
clone size: NA
V gene: TRBV6-2/TRBV6-3
J gene: TRBJ1-2
D gene: NA

CDR3 protein: CSASLRGPPLGEQYF
CDR3 DNA: TGCAGTGCTAGTCTCAGGGGACCCCCTCTCGGCGAGCAGTACTTC
clone size: NA
V gene: TRBV20-1
J gene: TRBJ2-7
D gene: NA

CDR3 protein: CAWSWGDYEQYF
CDR3 DNA: TGTGCCTGGAGCTGGGGGGACTACGAGCAGTACTTC
clone size: NA
V gene: TRBV30
J gene: TRBJ2-7
D gene: NA

CDR3 protein: CASSLDSRDTQYF
CDR3 DNA: TGTGCCAGCAGTTTGGACAGCAGAGATACGCAGTATTTT
clone size: NA
V gene: TRBV12-3/TRBV12-4
J gene: TRBJ2-3
D gene: NA

CDR3 protein: CASSSDRAPLHF
CDR3 DNA: TGTGCCAGCAGCTCGGACAGAGCACCCCTCCACTTT
clone size: NA
V gene: TRBV5-6
J gene: TRBJ1-6
D gene: NA

CDR3 protein: CASSPNTAQNTEAFF
CDR3 DNA: TGTGCCAGCAGCCCAAACACAGCCCAGAACACTGAAGCTTTCTTT
clone size: NA
V gene: TRBV9
J gene: TRBJ1-1
D gene: NA

CDR3 protein: CASSMDNRSGNTIYF
CDR3 DNA: TGTGCCAGTAGTATGGACAACCGCTCTGGAAACACCATATATTTT
clone size: once
V gene: TRBV19
J gene: TRBJ1-3
D gene: NA

CDR3 protein: CASTNSGTAYGYTF
CDR3 DNA: TGTGCCAGCACCAATTCCGGGACAGCTTATGGCTACACCTTC
clone size: NA
V gene: TRBV28
J gene: TRBJ1-2
D gene: TRBD1

CDR3 protein: CASSESLSRNSPLHF
CDR3 DNA: TGTGCCAGCAGTGAATCTCTGTCCAGGAATTCACCCCTCCACTTT
clone size: NA
V gene: TRBV25-1
J gene: TRBJ1-6
D gene: NA

CDR3 protein: CSVEGVAGGPASTDTQYF
CDR3 DNA: TGCAGCGTTGAAGGGGTAGCGGGGGGGCCCGCTAGCACAGATACGCAGTATTTT
clone size: NA
V gene: TRBV29-1
J gene: TRBJ2-3
D gene: TRBD2

CDR3 protein: CASSYAWTGGVYEQYF
CDR3 DNA: TGTGCCAGCAGTTACGCTTGGACAGGGGGCGTCTACGAGCAGTACTTC
clone size: NA
V gene: TRBV6-5
J gene: TRBJ2-7
D gene: TRBD1

CDR3 protein: CASSLSPGGAYEQYF
CDR3 DNA: TGCGCCAGCAGTCTATCCCCGGGGGGGGCCTACGAGCAGTACTTC
clone size: once
V gene: TRBV10-2
J gene: TRBJ2-7
D gene: TRBD2

CDR3 protein: CAWTLATGQPQHF
CDR3 DNA: TGTGCCTGGACCCTGGCCACAGGGCAGCCCCAGCATTTT
clone size: few
V gene: TRBV30
J gene: TRBJ1-5
D gene: NA

CDR3 protein: CASSDIETYNEQFF
CDR3 DNA: TGTGCCAGCAGTGACATTGAGACTTACAATGAGCAGTTCTTC
clone size: NA
V gene: TRBV25-1
J gene: TRBJ2-1
D gene: NA

CDR3 protein: CASSWGHLVREAPIEQFF
CDR3 DNA: TGTGCCAGCAGCTGGGGGCACTTGGTGCGGGAGGCCCCAATTGAGCAGTTCTTC
clone size: once
V gene: TRBV5-4
J gene: TRBJ2-1
D gene: TRBD2

CDR3 protein: CASSFGQGSGNTIYF
CDR3 DNA: TGTGCCAGCAGCTTTGGACAGGGCTCTGGAAACACCATATATTTT
clone size: NA
V gene: TRBV7-2
J gene: TRBJ1-3
D gene: TRBD1

CDR3 protein: CASSSPDQDTQYF
CDR3 DNA: TGTGCCAGCAGTTCCCCAGATCAGGATACGCAGTATTTT
clone size: NA
V gene: TRBV28
J gene: TRBJ2-3
D gene: NA

CDR3 protein: CASRPNRERDYNEQFF
CDR3 DNA: TGTGCCAGCAGACCGAACCGGGAGCGGGACTACAATGAGCAGTTCTTC
clone size: NA
V gene: TRBV6-6
J gene: TRBJ2-1
D gene: TRBD2

CDR3 protein: CASSVPPGGPPRGEQYF
CDR3 DNA: TGTGCCAGCAGCGTTCCCCCAGGGGGCCCCCCCAGGGGCGAGCAGTACTTC
clone size: NA
V gene: TRBV9
J gene: TRBJ2-7
D gene: TRBD1

CDR3 protein: CASSPDRGDEQYF
CDR3 DNA: TGTGCCAGCAGCCCAGACAGGGGGGACGAGCAGTACTTC
clone size: many
V gene: TRBV11-3
J gene: TRBJ2-7
D gene: TRBD1

CDR3 protein: CASSLTGTGNEKLFF
CDR3 DNA: TGTGCCAGCAGCCTAACCGGGACAGGCAATGAAAAACTGTTTTTT
clone size: NA
V gene: TRBV3-1/TRBV3-2
J gene: TRBJ1-4
D gene: TRBD1

CDR3 protein: CASSLGPGYYGYTF
CDR3 DNA: TGTGCCAGCAGCTTAGGTCCAGGATACTATGGCTACACCTTC
clone size: NA
V gene: TRBV7-9
J gene: TRBJ1-2
D gene: NA

CDR3 protein: CAISEGGVGETQYF
CDR3 DNA: TGTGCCATCAGTGAGGGGGGGGTTGGAGAGACCCAGTACTTC
clone size: NA
V gene: TRBV10-3
J gene: TRBJ2-5
D gene: TRBD2

CDR3 protein: CASSPGQGINVGELFF
CDR3 DNA: TGTGCCAGCAGCCCAGGACAGGGGATAAACGTCGGGGAGCTGTTTTTT
clone size: NA
V gene: TRBV13
J gene: TRBJ2-2
D gene: TRBD1

CDR3 protein: CASSLPRSETQYF
CDR3 DNA: TGTGCCAGCAGCTTGCCTAGATCGGAGACCCAGTACTTC
clone size: NA
V gene: TRBV5-4
J gene: TRBJ2-5
D gene: NA

CDR3 protein: CASSLQRVMFF
CDR3 DNA: TGTGCCAGCAGTTTACAGCGGGTTATGTTCTTC
clone size: NA
V gene: TRBV28
J gene: TRBJ2-1
D gene: NA

CDR3 protein: CASSLGGSGETQYF
CDR3 DNA: TGTGCCAGCAGCTTAGGAGGGTCGGGGGAGACCCAGTACTTC
clone size: NA
V gene: TRBV11-2
J gene: TRBJ2-5
D gene: NA

CDR3 protein: CASSLNFRSQHF
CDR3 DNA: TGTGCCAGCAGTTTAAATTTCCGTTCCCAGCATTTT
clone size: NA
V gene: TRBV28
J gene: TRBJ1-5
D gene: NA

CDR3 protein: CASSLDRGHGTDTQYF
CDR3 DNA: TGCGCCAGCAGCTTAGACAGGGGGCACGGCACAGATACGCAGTATTTT
clone size: NA
V gene: TRBV5-1
J gene: TRBJ2-3
D gene: TRBD1

CDR3 protein: CASSPYRGHDEQFF
CDR3 DNA: TGTGCCAGCAGCCCATACAGGGGACATGATGAGCAGTTCTTC
clone size: NA
V gene: TRBV7-9
J gene: TRBJ2-1
D gene: TRBD1

CDR3 protein: CASSTGGTRSEKLFF
CDR3 DNA: TGTGCCAGTAGTACAGGGGGGACGAGGAGTGAAAAACTGTTTTTT
clone size: NA
V gene: TRBV19
J gene: TRBJ1-4
D gene: TRBD1

CDR3 protein: CASSSRTSGGQETQYF
CDR3 DNA: TGTGCCAGCAGTTCCCGGACTAGCGGGGGCCAAGAGACCCAGTACTTC
clone size: once
V gene: TRBV6-2/TRBV6-3
J gene: TRBJ2-5
D gene: TRBD2

CDR3 protein: CASSPHSGTGLTYEQYF
CDR3 DNA: TGTGCCAGCAGCCCCCACTCCGGGACAGGGCTCACCTACGAGCAGTACTTC
clone size: NA
V gene: TRBV7-9
J gene: TRBJ2-7
D gene: TRBD1

CDR3 protein: CASSHFDRGTEAFF
CDR3 DNA: TGTGCCAGCAGTCATTTCGATAGGGGAACTGAAGCTTTCTTT
clone size: NA
V gene: TRBV6-1
J gene: TRBJ1-1
D gene: NA

CDR3 protein: CASSFMAGGLAGELFF
CDR3 DNA: TGCGCCAGCAGCTTTATGGCGGGAGGATTGGCCGGGGAGCTGTTTTTT
clone size: NA
V gene: TRBV5-1
J gene: TRBJ2-2
D gene: TRBD2

CDR3 protein: CASWNTGELFF
CDR3 DNA: TGTGCCAGCTGGAACACCGGGGAGCTGTTTTTT
clone size: NA
V gene: TRBV5-3
J gene: TRBJ2-2
D gene: NA

CDR3 protein: CASSWTGWNQPQHF
CDR3 DNA: TGTGCCAGCAGTTGGACAGGGTGGAATCAGCCCCAGCATTTT
clone size: few
V gene: TRBV28
J gene: TRBJ1-5
D gene: TRBD1

CDR3 protein: CASSQGILSTGELFF
CDR3 DNA: TGTGCCAGCAGCCAGGGTATATTGTCCACCGGGGAGCTGTTTTTT
clone size: NA
V gene: TRBV7-9
J gene: TRBJ2-2
D gene: NA

CDR3 protein: CASSQGLADVNEQFF
CDR3 DNA: TGTGCCAGCAGCCAGGGACTAGCGGACGTCAATGAGCAGTTCTTC
clone size: NA
V gene: TRBV7-2
J gene: TRBJ2-1
D gene: TRBD2

CDR3 protein: CATSDGAVGSYNEQFF
CDR3 DNA: TGTGCCACCAGTGATGGAGCAGTAGGTTCCTACAATGAGCAGTTCTTC
clone size: NA
V gene: TRBV24-1
J gene: TRBJ2-1
D gene: NA

CDR3 protein: CASSLARSRELFF
CDR3 DNA: TGTGCCAGCAGCCTTGCGCGGAGCCGGGAGCTGTTTTTT
clone size: NA
V gene: TRBV6-5
J gene: TRBJ2-2
D gene: NA

CDR3 protein: CASSYRTGGDNEQFF
CDR3 DNA: TGTGCCAGCAGTTACCGGACAGGGGGGGACAATGAGCAGTTCTTC
clone size: NA
V gene: TRBV6-2/TRBV6-3
J gene: TRBJ2-1
D gene: TRBD1

CDR3 protein: CASSLTQGFRELFF
CDR3 DNA: TGTGCCAGCAGCCTAACACAGGGGTTCAGGGAGCTGTTTTTT
clone size: NA
V gene: TRBV7-2
J gene: TRBJ2-2
D gene: TRBD1